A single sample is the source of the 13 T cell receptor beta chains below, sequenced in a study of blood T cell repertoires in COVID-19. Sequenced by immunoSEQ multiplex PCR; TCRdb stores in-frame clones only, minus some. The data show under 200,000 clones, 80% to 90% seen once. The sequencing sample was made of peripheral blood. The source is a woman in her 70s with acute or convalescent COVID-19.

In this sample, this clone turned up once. The CDR3 DNA is TGTGCCAGCAGCCAGCTAACGACCGGGGAGCTGTTTTTT. Protein product: CASSQLTTGELFF. The chain uses TRBV3-1 (or the pseudogene TRBV3-2) and TRBJ2-2; D is unclear. This CDR3 comprises 13 residues. V was shortened by 3 bases and J by 5 bases, with 7 bases between the two germline ends. The V gene's germline CDR1 is LGHDT and CDR2 YNNKEL (reference sequence).

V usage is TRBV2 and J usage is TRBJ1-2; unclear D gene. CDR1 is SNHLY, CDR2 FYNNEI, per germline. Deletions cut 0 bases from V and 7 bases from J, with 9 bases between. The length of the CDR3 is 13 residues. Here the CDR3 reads CASSEASEGGYTF. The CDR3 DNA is TGTGCCAGCAGTGAAGCGTCCGAGGGTGGCTACACCTTC.

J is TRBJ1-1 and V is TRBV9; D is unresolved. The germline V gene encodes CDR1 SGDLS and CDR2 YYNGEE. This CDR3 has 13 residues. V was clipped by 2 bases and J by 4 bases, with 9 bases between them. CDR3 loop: CASSVTPSTEAFF. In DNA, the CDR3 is TGTGCCAGCAGCGTCACCCCCAGCACTGAAGCTTTCTTT.

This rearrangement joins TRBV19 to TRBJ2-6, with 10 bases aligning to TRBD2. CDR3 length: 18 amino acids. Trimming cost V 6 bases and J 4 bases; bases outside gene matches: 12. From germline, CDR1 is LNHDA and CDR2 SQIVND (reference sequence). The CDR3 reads CASSPGLAIVAGANVLTF. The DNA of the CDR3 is TGTGCCAGTAGCCCGGGACTAGCGATTGTTGCGGGGGCCAACGTCCTGACTTTC. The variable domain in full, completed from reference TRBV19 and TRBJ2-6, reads DGGITQSPKYLFRKEGQNVTLSCEQNLNHDAMYWYRQDPGQGLRLIYYSQIVNDFQKGDIAEGYSVSREKKESFPLTVTSAQKNPTAFYLCASSPGLAIVAGANVLTFGAGSRLTVL.

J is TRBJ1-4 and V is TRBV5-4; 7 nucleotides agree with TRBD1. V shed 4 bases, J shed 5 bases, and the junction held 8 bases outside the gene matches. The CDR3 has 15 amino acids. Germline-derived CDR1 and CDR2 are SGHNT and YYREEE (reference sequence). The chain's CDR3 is CASSKGGQLNEKLFF. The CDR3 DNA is TGTGCCAGCAGCAAAGGGGGACAGCTAAATGAAAAACTGTTTTTT.

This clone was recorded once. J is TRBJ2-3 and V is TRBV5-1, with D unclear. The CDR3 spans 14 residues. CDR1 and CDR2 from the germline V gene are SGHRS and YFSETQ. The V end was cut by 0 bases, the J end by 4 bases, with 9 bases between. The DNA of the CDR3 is TGCGCCAGCAGCTTGGCCACTTTTGCAGATACGCAGTATTTT. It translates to CASSLATFADTQYF.

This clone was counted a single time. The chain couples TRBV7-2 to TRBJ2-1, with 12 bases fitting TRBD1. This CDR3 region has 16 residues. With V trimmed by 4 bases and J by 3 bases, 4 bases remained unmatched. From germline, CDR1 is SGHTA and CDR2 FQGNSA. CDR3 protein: CASSWGTGGSYNEQFF. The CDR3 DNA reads TGTGCCAGCAGCTGGGGGACAGGGGGCAGCTACAATGAGCAGTTCTTC.

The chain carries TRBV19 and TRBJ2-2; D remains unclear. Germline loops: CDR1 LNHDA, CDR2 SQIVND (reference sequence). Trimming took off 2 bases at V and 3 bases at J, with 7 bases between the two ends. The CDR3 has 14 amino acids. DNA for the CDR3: TGTGCCAGTAGTATACTTACGGACACCGGGGAGCTGTTTTTT. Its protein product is CASSILTDTGELFF.

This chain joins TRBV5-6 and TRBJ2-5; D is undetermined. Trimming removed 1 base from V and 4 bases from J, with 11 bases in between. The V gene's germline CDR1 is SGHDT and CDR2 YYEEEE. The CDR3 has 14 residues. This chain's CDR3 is CASSLNQAGETQYF. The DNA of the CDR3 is TGTGCCAGCAGCTTGAACCAGGCTGGAGAGACCCAGTACTTC. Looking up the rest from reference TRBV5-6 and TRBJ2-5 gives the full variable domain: DAGVTQSPTHLIKTRGQQVTLRCSPKSGHDTVSWYQQALGQGPQFIFQYYEEEERQRGNFPDRFSGHQFPNYSSELNVNALLLGDSALYLCASSLNQAGETQYFGPGTRLLVL.

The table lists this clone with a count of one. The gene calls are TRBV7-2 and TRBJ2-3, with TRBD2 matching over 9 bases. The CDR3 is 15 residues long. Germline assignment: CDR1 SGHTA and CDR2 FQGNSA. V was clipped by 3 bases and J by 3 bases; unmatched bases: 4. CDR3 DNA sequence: TGTGCCAGCAGCTTGCGCGGGAGGGTAACAGATACGCAGTATTTT. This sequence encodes CASSLRGRVTDTQYF.

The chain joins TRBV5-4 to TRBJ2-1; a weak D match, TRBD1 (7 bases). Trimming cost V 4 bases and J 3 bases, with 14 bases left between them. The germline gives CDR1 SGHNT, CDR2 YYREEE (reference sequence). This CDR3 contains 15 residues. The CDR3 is CASSAFQGGYNEQFF. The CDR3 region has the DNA TGTGCCAGCAGCGCCTTCCAGGGGGGCTACAATGAGCAGTTCTTC.

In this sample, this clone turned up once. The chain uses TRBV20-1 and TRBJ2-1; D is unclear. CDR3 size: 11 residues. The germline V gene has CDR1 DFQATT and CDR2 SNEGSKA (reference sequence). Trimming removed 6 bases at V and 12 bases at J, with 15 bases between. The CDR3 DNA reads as TGCAGTGCGAGGAGCCTCATGGGGCAGTTCTTC. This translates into CSARSLMGQFF.

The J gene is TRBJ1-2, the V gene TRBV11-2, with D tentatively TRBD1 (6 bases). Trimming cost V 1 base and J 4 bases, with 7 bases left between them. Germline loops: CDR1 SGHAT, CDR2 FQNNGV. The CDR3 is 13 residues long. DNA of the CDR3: TGTGCCAGCAGCTTAGGGACAGTCTATGGCTACACCTTC. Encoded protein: CASSLGTVYGYTF.